This T cell receptor (beta chain) was profiled in a study of T cells in Graves' hyperthyroidism and ophthalmopathy (dated by TCRdb to between 2018 and 2021). Background on the whole study: Peripheral blood was collected at initial diagnosis, before any treatment. To identify distinguishing TCR V-J signatures, a discovery cohort of around 100 patients was used, comprising some 45 with Graves' ophthalmopathy and under 60 with stable Graves' hyperthyroidism. Prospective prediction of ophthalmopathy was tested in an independent validation cohort of 18 to 20 hyperthyroidism patients and around 16 patients who later progressed to ophthalmopathy. The approximately 97 discovery patients were randomly divided into training and test sets at a 7:3 ratio. In about six Graves' hyperthyroidism patients, the study also compared T-cell repertoires from thyroid tissue with T-cell repertoires from blood. Following sampling, methimazole starting at 30 mg daily was given to hyperthyroidism patients, and high-dose intravenous methylprednisolone was given to ophthalmopathy patients. The paper reports TCR Vbeta CDR3 sequencing of approximately 140 peripheral blood samples: under 45 ophthalmopathy, some 80 hyperthyroidism and around 17 progressor patients. What the authors observed across the whole study: Most expanded thyroid clonotypes (frequency above 0.001) were also found in blood, which suggests that blood repertoires may mirror thyroid immune responses. In validation, the model predicted progression to ophthalmopathy with roughly 66% sensitivity and approximately 74% specificity, a median of around six months before onset. In cross-validation, a model built on a 13 V-J signature told ophthalmopathy apart from stable hyperthyroidism with 85% to 90% sensitivity and about 81% specificity, and in testing the same model reached 80%/75%. No statistical method was used to fix the sample size in advance, and group allocation was not hidden from the investigators.

The CDR3 starts with the cysteine, ends with the phenylalanine, and has 15 residues. Only the CDR3 DNA is retained, 45 bases long and in frame from the first base. V is cut back by 8 bases and J by 5 bases, with 13 bases in the junction unmatched. CDR1 and CDR2 (MDHEN, SYDVKM) derive from the germline V gene. Stable Graves' hyperthyroidism was defined as no progression to ophthalmopathy during 18 months of follow-up. Hyperthyroidism patients were aged 18 to 65 years and newly diagnosed, with disease duration of less than 2 months. Any patient with an uncontrolled infection, another autoimmune disease, pregnancy or lactation was excluded. Diagnoses relied on clinical symptoms, serum thyroxine and TRAb, thyroid ultrasound and orbital computed tomography. Ficoll-Paque density gradient centrifugation was used to isolate PBMCs from about 9 ml of fresh peripheral blood. Total RNA was extracted using Trizol reagent, and RNA quality was assessed on an Agilent 2100 Bioanalyzer.

There are a few counts of this clonotype. Its cognate antigen has yet to be identified. A much larger clone is a single base away; this may be a read error. The TCR beta CDR3 regions were amplified from RNA transcripts. The first round of RT-PCR for the TCR CDR3 was performed with the HTBI primer set and the Qiagen OneStep RT-PCR kit. The libraries were constructed in a second round of multiplex PCR and then size-selected and purified. Paired-end sequencing of the libraries was performed with 100 bp reads on an Illumina HiSeq2000. The authors' pipeline ran thus. Raw data were processed with SOAPnuke, discarding reads with adapters, uncalled bases, mean Phred below 15, or no exact constant-primer or identifier match. High-quality paired reads were merged using COPE v1.2.5, and each unique nucleotide sequence was defined as a clonotype. Clonotypes were aligned to IMGT TRBV, TRBD and TRBJ reference segments using MiTCR v1.1. Analysis was restricted to V-J combinations with a frequency above 0.0001, which covered about 99% of repertoires. A TCS score was defined as the ratio between F50 (clonal expansion) and ExV (chaos), using BLOSUM62-based TCRdist between CDR3 peptides within each V-J. Welch's t-statistics and random forest reduced 500 to 650 V-J features to 13, which were used in a naive Bayes classifier (R e1071). TCRdb took the public reads, trimmed them with fastp at Q25, ran MiXCR for clone calling and kept in-frame beta chains. Every CDR3 protein is listed once, alongside the most common genes and DNA of its rows. TCRdb's processing, not the authors', yielded these V and J calls. Within this sample are a few hundred thousand distinct CDR3 sequences, with approximately 14% of them counted one time only. The ten largest clones capture 7.5% to 8% of the sample.

The rearranged segments are TRBV28 and TRBJ2-7; 9 of the junction bases match TRBD1. Sequences were obtained from blood. The TCR sequence derives from a young woman with Graves' hyperthyroidism. The nucleotides read TGTGCCAGCCATTCGGGGGACAGGGTTTCGCACGAGCAGTACTTC. It encodes CASHSGDRVSHEQYF.